This T cell receptor (beta chain) appears in the sequencing data of a study of blood T cell repertoires in COVID-19. Study summary: COVID-19 samples from acute and convalescent phases originated in the United States, Italy and Spain. Sample material is recorded as cDNA or gDNA derived from T cells, B-cell-depleted T cells, or PBMCs.

Germline-derived CDR1 and CDR2 are LNHDA and SQIVND (reference sequence). Trimming removed 5 bases at V and 0 bases at J, with 13 bases between. CDR3 length: 15 residues. This clone turned up a few times. Original methodology: Reference gene primer amplification in the assay estimated nucleated cell counts. The table came from immunoSEQ multiplex PCR; TCRdb's copy has only in-frame clones and leaves some out. Clone size and V and J calls were adopted from that table, with D and trimming inferred from the DNA. The table records roughly 130,000 clones, about 90% of them present only once. Sequencing was done on a sample of peripheral blood. The TCR comes from a woman aged 55-75 years with acute or convalescent COVID-19. V and J are TRBV19 and TRBJ2-5; a possible D gene is TRBD1 (5 bases). The DNA for the CDR3 is TGTGCCAGTAGTGTCCGTGGGGCATACCAAGAGACCCAGTACTTC. Encoded protein: CASSVRGAYQETQYF.